Below, one T cell receptor beta chain is given with its context. This entry belongs to a study of blood T cell repertoires in COVID-19. Looking at the study overall: Whether acute or convalescent, the COVID-19 samples came from the United States, Italy and Spain.

Germline CDR1 SGHRS, CDR2 YFSETQ. The V gene end was trimmed by 1 base and the J gene end by 6 bases; junction bases not matched to a gene: 12. The CDR3 is 16 residues long. The protocol was immunoSEQ multiplex PCR, while the TCRdb copy is restricted to in-frame clones and leaves out a portion. This sample carries roughly 170,000 clones, about 80% of them seen once, and the ten largest clones take about 28%. The rearrangement links TRBV5-1 to TRBJ1-1; 7 bases line up with TRBD1. This clonotype was sampled from an older woman with acute or convalescent COVID-19. What was sequenced was peripheral blood. The CDR3 region has the DNA TGCGCCAGCAGCTTGTCTTCCCGGACAGGTAGCCCTGAAGCTTTCTTT. It codes for CASSLSSRTGSPEAFF.